The present entry profiles one T cell receptor beta chain with its context. TCR beta from blood CD8+ and CD4+ T cells was sequenced. Negative isolation yielded CD4+ and CD8+ T cells, and FACS enriched TEMRA cells. The data derive from a study of CD8 T cells in Susac syndrome. This CDR3 has 18 amino acids. Trimming pared 0 bases from V and 5 bases from J, leaving 26 bases between. Germline lookup yields CDR1 GTSNPN and CDR2 SVGIG (reference sequence). Reverse transcription of about 0.45 to 1 ug RNA used random hexamers. Amplification of TCR beta CDR3 used immunoSEQ multiplex PCR across 54 Vbeta and 13 Jbeta. TCRdb fed the immunoSEQ multiplex PCR reads into MiXCR, producing one record per CDR3 protein. This table holds about 120,000 distinct CDR3 sequences, 80% to 95% found once.

The receptor was derived from a human donor in good health. The sequencing sample was made of CD4+ T cells from PBMCs. V and J are TRBV30 and TRBJ2-7; possibly TRBD2 for D (5 bases). The CDR3 reads CAWSVSSARVMGPHEQYF. CDR3 coding DNA: TGTGCCTGGAGTGTGAGTAGCGCTCGAGTAATGGGCCCGCACGAGCAGTACTTC.